The T cell receptor beta chain under discussion was sequenced for a study of vaccination and CD4 T cells after COVID-19. Treatment denoted: approximately 9-day PBMC culture with coronavirus spike peptide pools or control peptides (ViraFEST assay). The Oncomine TCR Beta short-read assay sequenced DNA from cultured CD4+ T cells. TCRdb recomputed calls from the PCR reads with MiXCR, one row per CDR3 protein. The profile covers 15,000 to 20,000 distinct CDR3 sequences, with 54% appearing a single time and approximately 13% taken by the ten largest. This clonotype has more than one count but fewer than ten. Its antigen is not known. In germline, CDR1 is SEHNR, CDR2 FQNEAQ (reference sequence). CDR3 size: 20 residues. J was trimmed by 4 bases and V by 5 bases; bases with no gene match: 22.

The sequence was obtained from a human donor who had recovered from COVID-19. Specimen: CD4+ T cells from blood, cultured in vitro. The rearrangement links TRBV7-9 to TRBJ2-1, with TRBD2 matching over 8 bases. CDR3 DNA sequence: TGTGCCAGCAGCCCCTCAGCGAGGGGGTCGGTAGCGGGGACTTACAATGAGCAGTTCTTC. Amino acid sequence: CASSPSARGSVAGTYNEQFF. The full variable domain, its missing parts supplied by reference TRBV7-9 and TRBJ2-1, is DTGVSQNPRHKITKRGQNVTFRCDPISEHNRLYWYRQTLGQGPEFLTYFQNEAQLEKSRLLSDRFSAERPKGSFSTLEIQRTEQGDSAMYLCASSPSARGSVAGTYNEQFFGPGTRLTVL.